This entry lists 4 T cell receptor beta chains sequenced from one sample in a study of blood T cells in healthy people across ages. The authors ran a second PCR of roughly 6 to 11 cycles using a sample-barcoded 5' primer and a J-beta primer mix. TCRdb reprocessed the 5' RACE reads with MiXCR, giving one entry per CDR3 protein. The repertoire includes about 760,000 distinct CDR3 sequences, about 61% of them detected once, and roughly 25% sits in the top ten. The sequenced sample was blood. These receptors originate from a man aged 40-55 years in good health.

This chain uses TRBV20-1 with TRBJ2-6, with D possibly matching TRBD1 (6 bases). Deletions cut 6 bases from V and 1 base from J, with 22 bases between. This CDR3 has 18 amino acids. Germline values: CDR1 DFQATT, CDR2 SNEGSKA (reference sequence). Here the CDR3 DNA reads TGCAGTGCCCCAGTAGGGGGAAGTGTAGTGTCTGGGGCCAACGTCCTGACTTTC. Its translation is CSAPVGGSVVSGANVLTF.

The CDR3: CATSPMQGPRRNEQFF. CDR3 DNA sequence: TGTGCCACCAGCCCGATGCAGGGACCCCGAAGGAATGAGCAGTTCTTC. V gene TRBV24-1 combines with J gene TRBJ2-1, with D tentatively TRBD1 or TRBD2 (5 bases each). The CDR3 is made up of 16 amino acids. The germline CDR1 and CDR2 sequences are KGHDR and SFDVKD. V lost 7 bases and J 7 bases, leaving 22 bases between the germline ends.

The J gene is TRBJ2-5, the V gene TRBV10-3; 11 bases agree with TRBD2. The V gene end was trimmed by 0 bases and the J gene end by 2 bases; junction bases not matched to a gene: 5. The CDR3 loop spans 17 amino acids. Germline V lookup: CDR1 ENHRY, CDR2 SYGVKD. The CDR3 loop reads CAISESRLAGIQETQYF. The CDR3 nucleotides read TGTGCCATCAGTGAGTCTCGACTAGCGGGGATACAAGAGACCCAGTACTTC.

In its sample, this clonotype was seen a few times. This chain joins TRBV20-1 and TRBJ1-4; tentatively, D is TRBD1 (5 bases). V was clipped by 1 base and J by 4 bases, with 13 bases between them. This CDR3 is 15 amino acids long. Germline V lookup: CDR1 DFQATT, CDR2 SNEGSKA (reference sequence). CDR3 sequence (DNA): TGCAGTGCTAGAGGGGACGGGGAGGTTAATGAAAAACTGTTTTTT. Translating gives CSARGDGEVNEKLFF.